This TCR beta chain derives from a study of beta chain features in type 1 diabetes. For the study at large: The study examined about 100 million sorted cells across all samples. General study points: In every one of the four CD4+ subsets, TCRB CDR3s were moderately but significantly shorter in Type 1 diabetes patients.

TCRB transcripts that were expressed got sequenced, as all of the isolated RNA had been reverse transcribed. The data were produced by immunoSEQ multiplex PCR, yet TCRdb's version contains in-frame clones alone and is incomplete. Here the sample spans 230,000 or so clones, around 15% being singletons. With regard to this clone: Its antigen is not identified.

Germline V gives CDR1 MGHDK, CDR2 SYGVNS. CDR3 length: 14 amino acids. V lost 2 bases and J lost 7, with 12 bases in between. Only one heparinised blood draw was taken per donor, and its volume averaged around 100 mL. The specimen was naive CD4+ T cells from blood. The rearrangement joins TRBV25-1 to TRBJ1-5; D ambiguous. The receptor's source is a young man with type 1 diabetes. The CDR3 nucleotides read TGTGCCAGCAGTGAACCGGGAAATATCCAGCCCCAGCATTTT. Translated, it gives CASSEPGNIQPQHF.